A single sample gave rise to the 5 T cell receptor beta chains below, sequenced in a study of blood T cells in healthy people across ages. A second roughly 7 to 11 cycle PCR used barcoded and J-beta primers. TCRdb reprocessed the 5' RACE reads via MiXCR and lists one record per CDR3 protein. This table has 790,000 or so distinct CDR3 sequences, about 56% appearing once. Sequences were obtained from blood. Receptor source: a man aged 35-49 years in good health.

This clonotype has only a few counts. V and J are TRBV12-3 or TRBV12-4 and TRBJ1-1; D is ambiguous. The CDR3 sequence is 15 residues long. Trimming took off 2 bases at V and 7 bases at J, with 17 bases between the two ends. The CDR3 loop reads CASSLTASGRFEAFF. The CDR3 DNA sequence: TGTGCCAGCAGTTTAACGGCCAGCGGGCGGTTTGAAGCTTTCTTT.

The chain uses TRBV28 and TRBJ2-5, with D possibly being TRBD2 (6 bases). Germline V CDR1 and CDR2: MDHEN, SYDVKM. V lost 2 bases and J lost 1, with 14 bases in between. This CDR3 is 16 amino acids long. The CDR3 sequence is CASSLGGALSQETQYF. The CDR3 nucleotides are TGTGCCAGCAGTTTAGGAGGGGCGCTTAGCCAAGAGACCCAGTACTTC.

This chain uses TRBV6-5 with TRBJ2-5, with 8 positions matching TRBD2. V dropped 7 bases and J dropped 9; count of bases not matched to a gene: 13. The CDR3 is 14 amino acids. Germline CDR1 and CDR2: MNHEY and SVGAGI. The CDR3 sequence is CASTHGGDSSAQYF. The CDR3 coding sequence is TGTGCCAGCACCCACGGGGGGGACTCTAGTGCCCAGTACTTC.

The chain joins TRBV11-3 to TRBJ2-1, with D possibly being TRBD2 (5 bases). This CDR3 comprises 17 residues. Trimming removed 1 base from V and 0 bases from J, with 13 bases in between. The germline gives CDR1 SGHNT, CDR2 YENEEA. CDR3 sequence reads: CASSLVVQRSSYNEQFF. CDR3 nucleotide sequence: TGTGCCAGCAGCTTAGTGGTTCAGCGGAGCTCCTACAATGAGCAGTTCTTC.

This chain connects TRBV4-2 to TRBJ2-5, with a possible D match to TRBD2 (5 bases). The germline CDR1 and CDR2 sequences are LGHNA and YNFKEQ. Trimming left V 1 base short and J 11 bases short, with 8 bases between. This CDR3 has 11 amino acids. CDR3 bases: TGTGCCAGCAGCCAAGGGGAGTTGCAGTACTTC. Residues: CASSQGELQYF.